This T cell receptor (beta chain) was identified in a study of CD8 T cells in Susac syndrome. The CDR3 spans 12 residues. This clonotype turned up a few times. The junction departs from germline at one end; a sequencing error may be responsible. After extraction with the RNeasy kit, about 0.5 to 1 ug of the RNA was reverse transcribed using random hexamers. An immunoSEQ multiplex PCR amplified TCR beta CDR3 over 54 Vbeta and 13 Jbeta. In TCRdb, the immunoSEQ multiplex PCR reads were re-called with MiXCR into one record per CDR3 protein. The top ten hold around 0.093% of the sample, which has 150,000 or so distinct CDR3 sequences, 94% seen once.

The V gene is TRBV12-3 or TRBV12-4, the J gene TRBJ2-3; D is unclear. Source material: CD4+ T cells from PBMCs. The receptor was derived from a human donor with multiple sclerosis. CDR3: CASSSDTDTQYF. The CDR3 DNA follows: TGTGCCAGCAGTTCCGACACAGATACGCAATATTTT.